This TCR beta chain comes out of a study of OX40 agonist ivuxolimab in advanced cancers. Overall study context: Patients took ivuxolimab, an agonistic anti-OX40 (CD134) antibody. General observations from the study: Clonal expansion was seen in CD4+ and CD8+ blood T cells by week 6 at 0.1 to 3.0 mg/kg.

Worth noting for this clone: Its cognate antigen is unknown.

The CDR3 runs to 15 residues. The junction had 3 bases not matched to a gene; V was cut back by 2 bases and J by 3 bases. Per the germline V gene, CDR1 is MNHEY and CDR2 is SMNVEV (reference sequence). The repertoire was sequenced with immunoSEQ multiplex PCR; TCRdb's copy has only in-frame clones and lacks some. This table holds 40,000 to 45,000 clones, 92% found once. The specimen comprised CD4+ or CD8+ T cells sorted from blood, sampled in a trial of the OX40 agonist ivuxolimab. The genes are TRBV27 and TRBJ2-1; 8 bases are a match to TRBD2. The source of this sequence is an adult with an advanced solid tumor such as melanoma, head and neck, liver or kidney cancer. The CDR3 region has the DNA TGTGCCAGCAGTTTAGGGACTAGGTACTACAATGAGCAGTTCTTC. Protein: CASSLGTRYYNEQFF.